What follows are 2 T cell receptor beta chains derived from one specimen sequenced in a study of blood T cell repertoires in COVID-19. The repertoire was sequenced with immunoSEQ multiplex PCR; TCRdb's copy has only in-frame clones and lacks some. This table holds some 20,000 clones, around 86% found once. The source material was peripheral blood. The receptors here all came from a human donor in a cohort sampled during active COVID-19.

The gene calls are TRBV6-1 and TRBJ2-1; 8 bases fit TRBD1. Losses at the gene ends were 2 bases for V and 9 bases for J; bases not matched to a gene: 9. Germline V CDR1 and CDR2: MNHNS, SASEGT. This CDR3 region has 15 residues. Here the CDR3 reads CASSERWDRSGEQFF. The CDR3, as DNA: TGTGCCAGCAGTGAACGTTGGGACAGGTCGGGTGAGCAGTTCTTC.

The V call is TRBV18, the J call TRBJ1-6, with D perhaps matching TRBD1 (5 bases). V was cut by 2 bases and J by 8 bases, with 10 bases left in between. The CDR3 runs 14 residues. Germline loops: CDR1 KGHSH, CDR2 LQKENI. CDR3 residues: CASSPNRRDSPLHF. CDR3 nucleotide sequence: TGTGCCAGCTCACCAAACAGGAGGGATTCACCCCTCCACTTT.